The next 25 T cell receptor beta chains were all read from a single sample in a study of blood T cell repertoires in COVID-19. Libraries were prepared by immunoSEQ multiplex PCR; TCRdb keeps only in-frame clonotypes and omits some of them. The data show 400,000 or so clones, about 90% seen once. Material: peripheral blood. These TCRs come from a man between 18 and 29 years old with COVID-19, enrolled during active disease.

The rearrangement joins TRBV18 to TRBJ2-3, with TRBD1 matching over 11 bases. Germline CDR1 and CDR2: KGHSH and LQKENI. J was trimmed by 5 bases and V by 5 bases; bases with no gene match: 9. The CDR3 is 16 residues long. Here the CDR3 reads CASSSADRGRGDTQYF. The CDR3 DNA reads as TGTGCCAGCTCATCGGCGGACAGGGGGCGGGGAGATACGCAGTATTTT.

This chain uses TRBV7-9 with TRBJ2-1; 9 bases are shared with TRBD2. There are 14 residues in the CDR3. V was clipped by 2 bases and J by 9 bases; unmatched bases: 5. Looked up from germline, CDR1 is SEHNR and CDR2 is FQNEAQ (reference sequence). This CDR3 reads CASSLLAGISEQFF. CDR3 sequence (DNA): TGTGCCAGCAGCTTACTAGCGGGAATTAGTGAGCAGTTCTTC.

This sequence joins TRBV4-1 and TRBJ2-1, with 11 bases fitting TRBD2. This CDR3 comprises 15 residues. The germline CDR1 and CDR2 sequences are MGHRA and YSYEKL. Trimming removed 4 bases from V and 3 bases from J; junction bases left unmatched: 2. DNA of the CDR3: TGCGCCAGCAGCCTTACTAGCGGGGGCTACAATGAGCAGTTCTTC. It translates to CASSLTSGGYNEQFF.

This clone was observed many times. This chain links TRBV5-1 with TRBJ2-3; the match to TRBD1 covers 8 bases. The V gene's germline CDR1 is SGHRS and CDR2 YFSETQ. Trimming cost V 0 bases and J 3 bases; bases outside gene matches: 6. CDR3 length: 16 amino acids. For the CDR3, the DNA is TGCGCCAGCAGCTTGGTCTGGACAGGGAGGACAGATACGCAGTATTTT. It encodes CASSLVWTGRTDTQYF.

This clone came up a few times. The rearrangement uses TRBV10-3 and TRBJ1-3; unclear D gene. Per the germline V gene, CDR1 is ENHRY and CDR2 is SYGVKD. V was pared by 2 bases and J by 0 bases, with 14 bases between. The CDR3 is made up of 17 amino acids. In DNA form, the CDR3 reads TGTGCCATCAGTGAGGGTGCGGGCACATTCTCTGGAAACACCATATATTTT. This translates into CAISEGAGTFSGNTIYF.

The rearrangement joins TRBV5-6 to TRBJ1-1; 8 bases are shared with TRBD1. This CDR3 contains 17 residues. V lost 1 base to trimming and J lost 5 bases; unmatched junction nucleotides: 13. Germline CDR1 is SGHDT and CDR2 is YYEEEE. The CDR3 DNA reads TGTGCCAGCAGCTTGCCGGGTCAGGGGGCGTCGGAAACTGAAGCTTTCTTT. Its protein product is CASSLPGQGASETEAFF.

The chain carries TRBV2 and TRBJ2-5; 9 nucleotides align to TRBD2. Germline lookup yields CDR1 SNHLY and CDR2 FYNNEI. Trimming at V came to 7 bases and at J to 5 bases, leaving 11 bases not matched to a gene. CDR3 length equals 15 residues. In DNA, the CDR3 is TGTGCCAGCACCAGAGCGGGGGGCATAGAGGAGACCCAGTACTTC. This codes for CASTRAGGIEETQYF.

The V gene is TRBV5-1, the J gene TRBJ2-2, with unresolved D. Germline V gene sequence: CDR1 SGHRS, CDR2 YFSETQ. The germline V and J ends were trimmed by 0 bases and 1 base, with 7 bases remaining between them. CDR3 length: 15 residues. The CDR3 nucleotides read TGCGCCAGCAGCTTGGAACAGTGGAACACCGGGGAGCTGTTTTTT. Its translation: CASSLEQWNTGELFF.

The chain joins TRBV19 to TRBJ2-7, with TRBD2 matching over 9 bases. In germline, CDR1 is LNHDA, CDR2 SQIVND (reference sequence). The CDR3 contains 15 residues. V was pared by 1 base and J by 10 bases, with 11 bases of the junction left unmatched. DNA of the CDR3: TGTGCCAGTAGTATAGGGCGGGAGGGTGAATTCCCACAGTACTTC. Translating it yields CASSIGREGEFPQYF.

The chain uses TRBV6-2 or TRBV6-3 and TRBJ2-5, with D unclear. CDR1 and CDR2 from the germline V gene are MNHEY and SVGEGT. The germline V and J ends were trimmed by 0 bases and 0 bases, with 5 bases remaining between them. The CDR3 is 14 residues long. The DNA of the CDR3 is TGTGCCAGCAGTTACTCCTCGTACCAAGAGACCCAGTACTTC. Its translation: CASSYSSYQETQYF.

This chain connects TRBV7-5 to TRBJ2-7; the table's D call, TRBD1, has no DNA check behind it. TRBV7-5 is noted as a pseudogene. The CDR3 consists of 16 residues. The CDR3 protein is CVRNQIWGQGLYEQYF. The CDR3 DNA sequence: TGTGTCAGAAACCAGATTTGGGGGCAGGGGCTCTACGAGCAGTACTTC.

This clone has only one observation. The V call is TRBV3-1 (or the pseudogene TRBV3-2), the J call TRBJ2-2; 7 nucleotides match TRBD1. The germline V gene has CDR1 LGHDT and CDR2 YNNKEL (reference sequence). Trimming at V came to 4 bases and at J to 4 bases, leaving 0 bases not matched to a gene. The CDR3 totals 13 residues. The chain's CDR3 is CASSRQGTGELFF. The CDR3 nucleotides read TGTGCCAGCAGCCGACAGGGCACCGGGGAGCTGTTTTTT.

The chain links TRBV7-2 to TRBJ2-5, with D maybe TRBD2 (6 bases). V was shortened by 3 bases and J by 3 bases, with 14 bases between the two germline ends. Germline V lookup: CDR1 SGHTA, CDR2 FQGNSA. The CDR3 contains 15 residues. In DNA, the CDR3 is TGTGCCAGCAGCTTCGCGGGGAGCTCAGAAGAGACCCAGTACTTC. As protein: CASSFAGSSEETQYF.

This chain joins TRBV7-2 and TRBJ1-1; D remains ambiguous. The CDR3 extends over 14 amino acids. Trimming removed 0 bases from V and 4 bases from J, with 9 bases in between. The germline CDR1 and CDR2 sequences are SGHTA and FQGNSA. The CDR3 loop reads CASSLAAAGTEAFF. The CDR3 nucleotides are TGTGCCAGCAGCTTAGCGGCCGCGGGCACTGAAGCTTTCTTT.

In nucleotides, the CDR3 is TGCGCCAGCAGCTTAGGAACAGTTTTGACCCGCACTGAAGCTTTCTTT. Amino acid sequence: CASSLGTVLTRTEAFF. The V gene is TRBV5-1, the J gene TRBJ1-1; D not resolved. V lost 2 bases and J lost 4, with 18 bases in between. Germline V lookup: CDR1 SGHRS, CDR2 YFSETQ. The CDR3 runs 16 residues.

The chain has TRBV2 and TRBJ1-1, with unresolved D. V was pared by 9 bases and J by 0 bases, with 2 bases between. The CDR3 covers 10 residues. CDR1 and CDR2 (germline): SNHLY, FYNNEI. The CDR3 protein is CASMNTEAFF. CDR3 nucleotides: TGTGCCAGTATGAACACTGAAGCTTTCTTT.

The rearrangement links TRBV5-5 to TRBJ2-3, with 14 bases identical to TRBD2. Germline assignment: CDR1 SGHKS and CDR2 YYEKEE (reference sequence). The CDR3 is 17 amino acids. The J segment lost 9 bases and the V segment lost 4 bases, leaving 13 bases of the junction unmatched. CDR3 amino acids: CASSQGLAGVVDGTQYF. The CDR3 DNA sequence: TGTGCCAGCAGCCAGGGACTAGCGGGAGTTGTCGACGGCACGCAGTATTTT.

The rearrangement links TRBV7-6 to TRBJ2-1; TRBD1 matches at 7 bases. From germline, CDR1 is SGHVS and CDR2 FNYEAQ. V shed 3 bases and J 6 bases; nucleotides not matched to a gene: 8. The CDR3 loop spans 15 amino acids. The CDR3 here is CASSFSTAGGNEQFF. The DNA for the CDR3 is TGTGCCAGCAGCTTTAGTACCGCAGGGGGCAATGAGCAGTTCTTC. The complete variable domain, with remaining parts taken from reference TRBV7-6 and TRBJ2-1, reads GAGVSQSPRYKVTKRGQDVALRCDPISGHVSLYWYRQALGQGPEFLTYFNYEAQQDKSGLPNDRFSAERPEGSISTLTIQRTEQRDSAMYRCASSFSTAGGNEQFFGPGTRLTVL.

J is TRBJ1-6 and V is TRBV2; unclear D gene. Trimming left V 4 bases short and J 6 bases short, with 10 bases between. Germline CDR1 SNHLY, CDR2 FYNNEI. The CDR3 spans 14 residues. CDR3 in amino acids: CASSVAGVNSPLHF. In DNA form, the CDR3 reads TGTGCCAGCAGTGTCGCAGGCGTTAATTCACCCCTCCACTTT.

The rearrangement uses TRBV7-8 and TRBJ2-2; 10 nucleotides match TRBD2. J was trimmed by 6 bases and V by 5 bases; bases with no gene match: 9. Per the germline V gene, CDR1 is SGHVS and CDR2 is FQNEAQ. This CDR3 contains 16 residues. DNA for the CDR3: TGTGCCAGCAGCCTTCAGCTAGCGGGAGTCCCCGGGGAGCTGTTTTTT. Translated: CASSLQLAGVPGELFF.

The CDR3: CASSESLEGERVNQPQHF. Written as DNA, the CDR3 is TGTGCCAGCAGTGAAAGCCTCGAGGGGGAGCGTGTCAATCAGCCCCAGCATTTT. This sequence joins TRBV2 and TRBJ1-5; TRBD1 is a possible D gene (6 bases). Trimming took 2 bases from V and 3 from J, leaving 20 bases between them. In germline, CDR1 is SNHLY, CDR2 FYNNEI. The CDR3 covers 18 residues.

In regard to this clone: The sample carries other DNA sequences with the same CDR3. The J gene is TRBJ2-6, the V gene TRBV3-1 (or the pseudogene TRBV3-2); D remains ambiguous. The V end was cut by 3 bases, the J end by 1 base, with 4 bases between. Germline CDR1 LGHDT, CDR2 YNNKEL (reference sequence). The CDR3 totals 14 residues. CDR3 loop: CASSQSSGANVLTF. CDR3 nucleotide sequence: TGTGCCAGCAGCCAGTCATCTGGGGCCAACGTCCTGACTTTC.

This clone was seen once. V gene TRBV7-9 combines with J gene TRBJ2-7; TRBD2 aligns across 11 bases. Germline V CDR1 and CDR2: SEHNR, FQNEAQ (reference sequence). The V gene end was trimmed by 3 bases and the J gene end by 4 bases; junction bases not matched to a gene: 5. CDR3 length: 15 amino acids. The CDR3 is CASSFIGTSGYEQYF. CDR3 nucleotides: TGTGCCAGCAGCTTCATAGGGACTAGCGGTTACGAGCAGTACTTC.

The J gene is TRBJ2-3, the V gene TRBV12-5; 10 nucleotides agree with TRBD2. V gave up 6 bases and J gave up 2 bases; unmatched junction bases: 5. The CDR3 sequence is 15 residues long. Germline CDR1 LGHNT, CDR2 FRNRAP. The CDR3 region has the DNA TGTGCTAGTGGACGAGGACTAGCGGACACAGATACGCAGTATTTT. Encoded protein: CASGRGLADTDTQYF.

V gene TRBV13 combines with J gene TRBJ2-1; D call uncertain. The CDR3 contains 11 residues. V was trimmed by 1 base and J by 12 bases, leaving 7 bases between them. Germline V gene sequence: CDR1 PRHDT, CDR2 FYEKMQ (reference sequence). The CDR3 nucleotides read TGTGCCAGCAGCTTAGATGTTAGGCAGTTCTTC. It specifies CASSLDVRQFF. The full variable domain, completed using reference TRBV13 and TRBJ2-1, is AAGVIQSPRHLIKEKRETATLKCYPIPRHDTVYWYQQGPGQDPQFLISFYEKMQSDKGSIPDRFSAQQFSDYHSELNMSSLELGDSALYFCASSLDVRQFFGPGTRLTVL.